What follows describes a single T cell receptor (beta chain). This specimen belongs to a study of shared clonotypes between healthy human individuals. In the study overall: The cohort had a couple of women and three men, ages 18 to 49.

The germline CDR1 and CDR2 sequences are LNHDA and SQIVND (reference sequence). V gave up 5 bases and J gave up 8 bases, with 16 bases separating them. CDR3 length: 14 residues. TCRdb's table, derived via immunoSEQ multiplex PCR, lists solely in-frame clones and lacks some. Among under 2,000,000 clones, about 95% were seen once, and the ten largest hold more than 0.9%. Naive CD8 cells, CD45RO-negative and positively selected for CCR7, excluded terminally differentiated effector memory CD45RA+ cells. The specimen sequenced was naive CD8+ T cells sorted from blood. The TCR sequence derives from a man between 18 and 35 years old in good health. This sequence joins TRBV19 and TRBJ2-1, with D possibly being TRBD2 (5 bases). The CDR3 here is CASSPRGNLDEQFF. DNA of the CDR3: TGTGCCAGTAGTCCCCGAGGGAATTTAGATGAGCAGTTCTTC.